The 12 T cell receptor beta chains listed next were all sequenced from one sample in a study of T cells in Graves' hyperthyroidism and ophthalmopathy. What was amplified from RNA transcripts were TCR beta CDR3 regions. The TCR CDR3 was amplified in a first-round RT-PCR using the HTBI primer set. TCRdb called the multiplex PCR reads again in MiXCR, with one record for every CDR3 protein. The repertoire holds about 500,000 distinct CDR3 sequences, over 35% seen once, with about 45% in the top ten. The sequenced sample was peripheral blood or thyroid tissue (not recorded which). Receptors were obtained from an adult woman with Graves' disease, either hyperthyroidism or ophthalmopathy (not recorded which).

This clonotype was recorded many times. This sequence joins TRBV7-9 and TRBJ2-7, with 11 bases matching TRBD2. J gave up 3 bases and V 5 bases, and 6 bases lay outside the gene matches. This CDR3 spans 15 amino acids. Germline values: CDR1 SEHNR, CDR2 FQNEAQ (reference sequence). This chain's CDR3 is CASSPGTSGHYEQYF. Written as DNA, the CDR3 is TGTGCCAGCAGCCCAGGGACTAGCGGACACTACGAGCAGTACTTC.

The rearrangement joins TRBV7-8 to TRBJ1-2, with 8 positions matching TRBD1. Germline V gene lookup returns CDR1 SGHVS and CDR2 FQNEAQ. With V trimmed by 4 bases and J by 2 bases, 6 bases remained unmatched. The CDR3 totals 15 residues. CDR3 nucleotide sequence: TGTGCCAGCAGCTCTCTCCGGGACAGGAACTATGGCTACACCTTC. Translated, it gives CASSSLRDRNYGYTF.

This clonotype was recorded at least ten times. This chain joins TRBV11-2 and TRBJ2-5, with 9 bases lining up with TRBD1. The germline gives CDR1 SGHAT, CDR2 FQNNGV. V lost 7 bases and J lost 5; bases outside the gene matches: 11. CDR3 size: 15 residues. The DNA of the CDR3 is TGTGCCAGCACCTTGGACAGGGGTAGCGGGGAGACCCAGTACTTC. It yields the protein CASTLDRGSGETQYF.

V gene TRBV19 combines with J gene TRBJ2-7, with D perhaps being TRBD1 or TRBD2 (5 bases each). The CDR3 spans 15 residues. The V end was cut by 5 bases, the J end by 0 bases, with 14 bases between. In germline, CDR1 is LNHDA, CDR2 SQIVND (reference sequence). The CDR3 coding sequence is TGTGCCAGTAGTTTCCGGGACGCATTCTCCTACGAGCAGTACTTC. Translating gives CASSFRDAFSYEQYF.

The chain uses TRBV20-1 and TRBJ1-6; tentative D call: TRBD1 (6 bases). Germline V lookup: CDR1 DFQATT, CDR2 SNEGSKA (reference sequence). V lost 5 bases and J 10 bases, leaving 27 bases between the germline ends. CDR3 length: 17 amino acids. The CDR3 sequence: CSAYTRDTSGDGSPLHF. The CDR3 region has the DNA TGCAGTGCTTATACCCGGGACACTTCCGGGGACGGCTCACCCCTCCACTTT.

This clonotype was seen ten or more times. The DNA for the CDR3 is TGCAGTGCCAGTAGTGACACCATATATTTT. Translation gives CSASSDTIYF. The chain links TRBV20-1 to TRBJ1-3; D uncertain. This CDR3 has 10 residues. With 6 bases removed from V and 8 bases from J, the gap between germline ends came to 8 bases. Germline V lookup: CDR1 DFQATT, CDR2 SNEGSKA (reference sequence).

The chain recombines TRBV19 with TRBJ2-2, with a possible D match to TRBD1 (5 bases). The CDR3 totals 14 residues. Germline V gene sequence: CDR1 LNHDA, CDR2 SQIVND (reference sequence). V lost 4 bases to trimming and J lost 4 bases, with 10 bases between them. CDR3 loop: CASSSQGSTGELFF. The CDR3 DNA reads TGTGCCAGTAGTAGCCAGGGTTCCACCGGGGAGCTGTTTTTT.

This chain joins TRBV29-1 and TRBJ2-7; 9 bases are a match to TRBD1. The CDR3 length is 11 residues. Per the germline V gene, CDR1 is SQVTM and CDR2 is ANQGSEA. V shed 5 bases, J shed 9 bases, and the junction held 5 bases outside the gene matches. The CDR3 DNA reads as TGCAGCGTTTGGGACAGGGACGGGCAGTACTTC. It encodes CSVWDRDGQYF.

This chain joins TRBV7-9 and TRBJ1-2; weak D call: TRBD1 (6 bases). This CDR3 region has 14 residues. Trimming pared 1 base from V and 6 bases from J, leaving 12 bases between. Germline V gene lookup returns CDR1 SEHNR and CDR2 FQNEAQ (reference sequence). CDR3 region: CASSLGGGADGYTF. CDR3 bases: TGTGCCAGCAGCTTAGGGGGGGGCGCCGATGGCTACACCTTC.

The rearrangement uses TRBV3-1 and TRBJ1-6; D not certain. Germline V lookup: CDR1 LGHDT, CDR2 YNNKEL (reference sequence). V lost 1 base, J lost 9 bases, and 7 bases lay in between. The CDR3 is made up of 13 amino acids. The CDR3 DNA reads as TGTGCCAGCAGCCAAGTACGCAGTTCACCCCTCCACTTT. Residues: CASSQVRSSPLHF.

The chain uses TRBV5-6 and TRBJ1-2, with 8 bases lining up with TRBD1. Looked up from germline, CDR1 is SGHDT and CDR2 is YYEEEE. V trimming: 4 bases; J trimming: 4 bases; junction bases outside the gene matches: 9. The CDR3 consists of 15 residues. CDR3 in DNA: TGTGCCAGCAGCACCGGGACAGGCAGTCTCTATGGCTACACCTTC. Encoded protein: CASSTGTGSLYGYTF.

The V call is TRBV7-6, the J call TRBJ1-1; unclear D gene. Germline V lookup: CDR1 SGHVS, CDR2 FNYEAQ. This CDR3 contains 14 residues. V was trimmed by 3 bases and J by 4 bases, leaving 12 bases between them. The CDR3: CASSFQDSSTEAFF. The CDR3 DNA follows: TGTGCCAGCAGCTTTCAGGATAGCAGCACTGAAGCTTTCTTT.